One sample yielded the 5 T cell receptor beta chains listed below, sequenced in a study of PD-1 blockade in classical Hodgkin lymphoma. Only in-frame clones appear in the TCRdb table, and some are missing; sequencing was by immunoSEQ multiplex PCR. Of just under 100,000 clones listed, approximately 80% are singletons. Brentuximab vedotin exposure varied, and every patient relapsed after autologous stem cell transplantation. This specimen was peripheral blood mononuclear cells (PBMCs), taken at baseline. The receptor source for this set is a human donor with classical Hodgkin lymphoma.

The rearrangement joins TRBV5-1 to TRBJ2-7, with D tentatively TRBD1 (5 bases). The CDR3 sequence is 14 residues long. Germline CDR1 reads SGHRS; CDR2 reads YFSETQ. V lost 4 bases and J 6 bases, leaving 17 bases between the germline ends. The CDR3 here is CASSPARVEGEQYF. In DNA, the CDR3 is TGCGCCAGCAGCCCGGCCAGGGTTGAAGGCGAGCAGTACTTC.

Only one count was recorded for this clone. The rearrangement joins TRBV15 to TRBJ2-1; D might be TRBD1 (5 bases). CDR3 length equals 18 residues. Trimming cost V 3 bases and J 3 bases, with 21 bases left between them. Looked up from germline, CDR1 is LNHNV and CDR2 is YYDKDF (reference sequence). The CDR3 coding sequence is TGTGCCACCAGCAGCTCAAGGAACAGGCGGAGCGACTACAATGAGCAGTTCTTC. It is translated as CATSSSRNRRSDYNEQFF.

This clone was counted between two and nine times. This rearrangement joins TRBV2 to TRBJ2-1; D ambiguous. Between the trimmed V and J ends, which lost 6 bases and 3 bases, there was a span of 9 bases. The CDR3 has 13 residues. Germline loops: CDR1 SNHLY, CDR2 FYNNEI. CDR3 protein: CASSPLVYNEQFF. In DNA, the CDR3 is TGTGCCAGCAGCCCGTTAGTCTACAATGAGCAGTTCTTC.

The CDR3 reads CASSADAGGEQFF. CDR3 sequence (DNA): TGCGCCAGCAGCGCGGACGCGGGAGGTGAGCAGTTCTTC. The gene calls are TRBV5-1 and TRBJ2-1, with 8 bases lining up with TRBD2. This CDR3 is 13 amino acids long. The V gene end was trimmed by 4 bases and the J gene end by 9 bases; junction bases not matched to a gene: 6. CDR1 is SGHRS, CDR2 YFSETQ, per germline.

V gene TRBV13 combines with J gene TRBJ2-7, with unresolved D. Looked up from germline, CDR1 is PRHDT and CDR2 is FYEKMQ (reference sequence). The CDR3 is 15 residues long. Trimming stripped 1 base from V and 1 base from J, with 11 bases between. The CDR3 nucleotides read TGTGCCAGCAGCTTAGCCCCGGATCGATCCTACGAGCAGTACTTC. It is translated as CASSLAPDRSYEQYF.